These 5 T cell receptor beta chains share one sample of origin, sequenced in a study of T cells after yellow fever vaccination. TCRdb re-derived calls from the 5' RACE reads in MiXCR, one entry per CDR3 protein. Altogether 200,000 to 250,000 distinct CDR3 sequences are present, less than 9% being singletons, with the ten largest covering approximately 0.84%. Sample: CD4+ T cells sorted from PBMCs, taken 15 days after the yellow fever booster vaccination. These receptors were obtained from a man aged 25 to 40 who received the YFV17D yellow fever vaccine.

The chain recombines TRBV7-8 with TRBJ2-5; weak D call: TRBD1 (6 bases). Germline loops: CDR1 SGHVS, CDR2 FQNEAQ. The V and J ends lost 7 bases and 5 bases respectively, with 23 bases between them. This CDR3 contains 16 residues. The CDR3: CASTISPTGGSETQYF. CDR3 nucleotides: TGTGCCAGCACCATTTCCCCGACAGGAGGATCGGAGACCCAGTACTTC.

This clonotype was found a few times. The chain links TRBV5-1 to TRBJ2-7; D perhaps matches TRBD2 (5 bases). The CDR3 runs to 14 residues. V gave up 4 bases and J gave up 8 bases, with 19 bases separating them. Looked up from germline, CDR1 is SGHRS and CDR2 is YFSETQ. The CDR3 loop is CASSPPGIPSQQYF. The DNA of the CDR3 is TGCGCCAGCAGCCCCCCGGGGATACCTTCTCAGCAGTACTTC.

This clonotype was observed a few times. The CDR3 bases are TGTGCCAGCAGCTCCCGCCGAGGGGGTCCCAATCAGCCCCAGCATTTT. Translated, it gives CASSSRRGGPNQPQHF. The chain has TRBV7-2 and TRBJ1-5; D perhaps matches TRBD1 (6 bases). This CDR3 is 16 amino acids long. Germline V lookup: CDR1 SGHTA, CDR2 FQGNSA. Trimming stripped 4 bases from V and 3 bases from J, with 16 bases between.

CDR3 loop: CASTTTRLAPSTDTQYF. The DNA of the CDR3 is TGTGCCAGCACTACAACTCGACTAGCGCCTAGCACAGATACGCAGTATTTT. The chain is built from TRBV6-2 or TRBV6-3 and TRBJ2-3; 8 nucleotides match TRBD2. The germline gives CDR1 MNHEY, CDR2 SVGEGT. Trimming took 7 bases from V and 0 from J; bases not matched to a gene: 12. This CDR3 has 17 residues.

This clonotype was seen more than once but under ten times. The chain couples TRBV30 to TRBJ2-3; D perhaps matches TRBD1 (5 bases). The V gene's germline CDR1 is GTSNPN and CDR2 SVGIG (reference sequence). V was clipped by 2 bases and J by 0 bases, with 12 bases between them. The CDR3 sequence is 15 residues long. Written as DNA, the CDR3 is TGTGCCTGGAGTAGGGGCGGTTCTAGCACAGATACGCAGTATTTT. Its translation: CAWSRGGSSTDTQYF.